These 22 T cell receptor beta chains were sequenced from one sample in a study of OX40 agonist ivuxolimab in advanced cancers. The library was produced with the immunoSEQ multiplex PCR assay. What TCRdb holds here is the immuneACCESS table cut down to in-frame rearrangements. Part of the clones is not present; checked against another copy, under half of the missing clones reflect an unresolved V gene, and the others are unexplained. The sample includes tens of thousands of clones, with about 86% observed a single time. 6% to 7.5% of the sample lies in the top ten. Sample: CD4+ or CD8+ T cells sorted from blood, taken in a trial of the OX40 agonist ivuxolimab. These TCRs come from an adult with an advanced solid tumor such as melanoma, head and neck, liver or kidney cancer.

This clone was seen a handful of times. This chain uses TRBV2 with TRBJ1-1; D may be TRBD1 (5 bases). The CDR3 runs to 13 residues. Germline assignment: CDR1 SNHLY and CDR2 FYNNEI. The V end was cut by 3 bases, the J end by 3 bases, with 8 bases between. This chain's CDR3 is CASSEGEDTEAFF. Written as DNA, the CDR3 is TGTGCCAGCAGTGAGGGGGAAGACACTGAAGCTTTCTTT.

V is TRBV6-4 and J is TRBJ2-1; D call uncertain. V was clipped by 3 bases and J by 9 bases, with 6 bases between them. Germline CDR1 and CDR2: MRHNA and SNTAGT. This CDR3 contains 11 residues. This chain's CDR3 is CASSDGFEQFF. CDR3 bases: TGTGCCAGCAGTGATGGATTTGAGCAGTTCTTC.

CDR3 DNA sequence: TGTGCCAGCAGCCCGACCGGGACAGCCAACACCGGGGAGCTGTTTTTT. Protein sequence: CASSPTGTANTGELFF. The chain joins TRBV21-1 to TRBJ2-2; TRBD1 is taken as the D call from the table, unchecked against the DNA. TRBV21-1 is listed as a pseudogene. This CDR3 is 16 amino acids long.

This clone was counted a few times. The gene calls are TRBV6-6 and TRBJ2-7; D call uncertain. This CDR3 has 12 amino acids. Germline V gene sequence: CDR1 MNHNY, CDR2 SVGAGI (reference sequence). V was shortened by 2 bases and J by 3 bases, with 5 bases between the two germline ends. In nucleotides, the CDR3 is TGTGCCAGCAGTTACGGTAACTACGAGCAGTACTTC. This codes for CASSYGNYEQYF.

This chain connects TRBV27 to TRBJ2-3, with D possibly TRBD2 on 6 matching bases. Germline V gene data show CDR1 as MNHEY and CDR2 as SMNVEV (reference sequence). V gave up 5 bases and J gave up 4 bases, with 16 bases separating them. There are 15 residues in the CDR3. CDR3 in amino acids: CASSLIFTGADTQYF. CDR3 DNA: TGTGCCAGCAGTCTTATCTTCACGGGGGCAGATACGCAGTATTTT.

In its sample, this clone was seen once. The chain uses TRBV19 and TRBJ1-1; 9 nucleotides line up with TRBD1. The CDR3 length is 17 residues. The V and J ends lost 1 base and 0 bases, in that order; junction bases with no gene match: 6. Germline V gene sequence: CDR1 LNHDA, CDR2 SQIVND (reference sequence). The CDR3 DNA is TGTGCCAGTAGTATAGTATTGGGACAGGGTATGAACACTGAAGCTTTCTTT. It translates to CASSIVLGQGMNTEAFF.

The chain joins TRBV4-3 to TRBJ2-1; TRBD2 agrees at 8 bases. The V segment lost 1 base and the J segment 4 bases; nucleotides outside the gene matches: 3. The CDR3 loop spans 15 amino acids. CDR1 and CDR2 from the germline V gene are LGHNA and YSLEER. The CDR3 DNA follows: TGCGCCAGCAGCCAAGTAACTAGCGGATACAATGAGCAGTTCTTC. Translation gives CASSQVTSGYNEQFF.

The chain carries TRBV5-1 and TRBJ1-1; D not certain. V gave up 7 bases and J gave up 3 bases, with 10 bases separating them. This CDR3 is 12 amino acids long. CDR1 SGHRS and CDR2 YFSETQ come from the germline V gene. The CDR3 reads CASRVSDTEAFF. The DNA of the CDR3 is TGCGCCAGCCGGGTGAGTGACACTGAAGCTTTCTTT. Full variable domain (remainder filled in from reference TRBV5-1 and TRBJ1-1): KAGVTQTPRYLIKTRGQQVTLSCSPISGHRSVSWYQQTPGQGLQFLFEYFSETQRNKGNFPGRFSGRQFSNSRSEMNVSTLELGDSALYLCASRVSDTEAFFGQGTRLTVV.

This chain connects TRBV5-1 to TRBJ1-1; TRBD1 is a possible D gene (5 bases). The CDR3 is made up of 13 amino acids. V dropped 0 bases and J dropped 10 bases, with 13 bases sitting between them. Germline V CDR1 and CDR2: SGHRS, YFSETQ. The CDR3 region is CASSLETARGAFF. The CDR3 DNA reads TGCGCCAGCAGCTTGGAGACAGCCCGAGGAGCTTTCTTT.

The chain has TRBV28 and TRBJ2-3, with TRBD1 identical over 12 bases. The CDR3 covers 16 residues. From germline, CDR1 is MDHEN and CDR2 SYDVKM. With V trimmed by 5 bases and J by 5 bases, 8 bases remained unmatched. The CDR3: CASSPRDRGPGDTQYF. CDR3 DNA: TGTGCCAGCAGTCCCCGGGACAGGGGGCCGGGAGATACGCAGTATTTT.

The chain has TRBV6-6 and TRBJ2-7; 7 nucleotides match TRBD2. V was clipped by 7 bases and J by 6 bases; unmatched bases: 6. Germline CDR1 reads MNHNY; CDR2 reads SVGAGI (reference sequence). This CDR3 contains 12 residues. This chain's CDR3 is CASTGGSSEQYF. As DNA, the CDR3 is TGTGCCAGCACAGGCGGGAGCTCCGAGCAGTACTTC.

The sample holds one count of this clone. The V and J genes are TRBV2 and TRBJ2-1; TRBD2 agrees at 10 bases. This CDR3 has 16 residues. The V and J ends lost 1 base and 1 base, in that order; junction bases with no gene match: 1. Looked up from germline, CDR1 is SNHLY and CDR2 is FYNNEI. CDR3 in DNA: TGTGCCAGCAGTGAAGAAGCGGGGGGGTCCTACAATGAGCAGTTCTTC. Amino acid sequence: CASSEEAGGSYNEQFF. The full variable domain, in which reference TRBV2 and TRBJ2-1 provide the parts outside the CDR3, is EPEVTQTPSHQVTQMGQEVILRCVPISNHLYFYWYRQILGQKVEFLVSFYNNEISEKSEIFDDQFSVERPDGSNFTLKIRSTKLEDSAMYFCASSEEAGGSYNEQFFGPGTRLTVL.

The chain combines TRBV6-4 with TRBJ2-7, with D possibly matching TRBD2 (6 bases). The CDR3 totals 15 residues. Trimming stripped 3 bases from V and 3 bases from J, with 15 bases between. Germline assignment: CDR1 MRHNA and CDR2 SNTAGT. CDR3 amino acids: CASSEGGGGNYEQYF. DNA of the CDR3: TGTGCCAGCAGTGAGGGGGGAGGAGGCAACTACGAGCAGTACTTC.

The chain couples TRBV5-5 to TRBJ1-4, with D unresolved. The CDR3 loop spans 14 amino acids. The V end was cut by 1 base, the J end by 4 bases, with 8 bases between. The V gene's germline CDR1 is SGHKS and CDR2 YYEKEE (reference sequence). Written as DNA, the CDR3 is TGTGCCAGCAGCTTGTGGACCGGTAATGAAAAACTGTTTTTT. This translates into CASSLWTGNEKLFF.

V is TRBV27 and J is TRBJ2-7; possible D gene TRBD2, 6 bases. Germline V CDR1 and CDR2: MNHEY, SMNVEV (reference sequence). V lost 6 bases to trimming and J lost 6 bases, with 9 bases between them. The length of the CDR3 is 11 residues. This CDR3 reads CASRWGGEQYF. The CDR3 DNA reads as TGTGCCAGCAGGTGGGGAGGCGAGCAGTACTTC.

The chain recombines TRBV29-1 with TRBJ2-7; D unclear. The CDR3 runs to 11 residues. From germline, CDR1 is SQVTM and CDR2 ANQGSEA. Trimming left V 1 base short and J 0 bases short, with 1 base between. In DNA form, the CDR3 reads TGCAGCGTTGAAGCCTCCTACGAGCAGTACTTC. Translation gives CSVEASYEQYF.

This clone is medium-sized (0.01 to 0.1%). V gene TRBV16 combines with J gene TRBJ2-5; weak D call: TRBD2 (5 bases). Trimming shortened V by 3 bases and J by 5 bases, and 13 bases separated the two germline ends. Germline-derived CDR1 and CDR2 are KGHSY and FQNENV. This CDR3 contains 14 residues. The CDR3 protein is CASSHQEVGETQYF. CDR3 in DNA: TGTGCCAGCAGCCATCAGGAGGTGGGTGAGACCCAGTACTTC.

The chain joins TRBV5-1 to TRBJ2-1, with TRBD2 matching 7 bases. CDR1 SGHRS and CDR2 YFSETQ come from the germline V gene. CDR3 length equals 15 residues. Trimming cost V 0 bases and J 0 bases; bases outside gene matches: 0. The CDR3 reads CASSLASGSYNEQFF. CDR3 sequence (DNA): TGCGCCAGCAGCTTGGCTAGCGGCTCCTACAATGAGCAGTTCTTC.

This clone has just a few counts. The chain uses TRBV5-6 and TRBJ1-4, with D unresolved. The germline CDR1 and CDR2 sequences are SGHDT and YYEEEE. CDR3 size: 13 residues. V was pared by 1 base and J by 11 bases, with 12 bases between. The CDR3 DNA reads TGTGCCAGCAGCTTGATACGGGATAGGAAACTGTTTTTT. It yields the protein CASSLIRDRKLFF. The whole variable domain, filled in from reference TRBV5-6 and TRBJ1-4, reads DAGVTQSPTHLIKTRGQQVTLRCSPKSGHDTVSWYQQALGQGPQFIFQYYEEEERQRGNFPDRFSGHQFPNYSSELNVNALLLGDSALYLCASSLIRDRKLFFGSGTQLSVL.

The chain employs TRBV28 and TRBJ1-1; a weak D match, TRBD1 (6 bases). Between the trimmed V and J ends, which lost 0 bases and 4 bases, there was a span of 12 bases. The V gene's germline CDR1 is MDHEN and CDR2 SYDVKM. The CDR3 covers 15 residues. The CDR3 sequence is CASSLWGARSTEAFF. The CDR3 DNA reads as TGTGCCAGCAGTTTATGGGGGGCTAGGAGCACTGAAGCTTTCTTT.

The rearrangement uses TRBV4-2 and TRBJ1-1, with a possible D match to TRBD1 (6 bases). This CDR3 is built from 16 residues. The V and J ends lost 0 bases and 0 bases respectively, with 11 bases between them. Germline CDR1 and CDR2: LGHNA and YNFKEQ. The CDR3 bases are TGTGCCAGCAGCCAAGAACAGGGACAAGTGAACACTGAAGCTTTCTTT. It is translated as CASSQEQGQVNTEAFF.

This chain uses TRBV7-9 with TRBJ2-1, with D perhaps given as TRBD1 or TRBD2 (6 bases each). V was trimmed by 5 bases and J by 3 bases, leaving 14 bases between them. From germline, CDR1 is SEHNR and CDR2 FQNEAQ (reference sequence). The CDR3 length is 15 residues. This CDR3 reads CASSLLEGVYNEQFF. CDR3 bases: TGTGCCAGCAGCCTACTGGAGGGGGTCTACAATGAGCAGTTCTTC.